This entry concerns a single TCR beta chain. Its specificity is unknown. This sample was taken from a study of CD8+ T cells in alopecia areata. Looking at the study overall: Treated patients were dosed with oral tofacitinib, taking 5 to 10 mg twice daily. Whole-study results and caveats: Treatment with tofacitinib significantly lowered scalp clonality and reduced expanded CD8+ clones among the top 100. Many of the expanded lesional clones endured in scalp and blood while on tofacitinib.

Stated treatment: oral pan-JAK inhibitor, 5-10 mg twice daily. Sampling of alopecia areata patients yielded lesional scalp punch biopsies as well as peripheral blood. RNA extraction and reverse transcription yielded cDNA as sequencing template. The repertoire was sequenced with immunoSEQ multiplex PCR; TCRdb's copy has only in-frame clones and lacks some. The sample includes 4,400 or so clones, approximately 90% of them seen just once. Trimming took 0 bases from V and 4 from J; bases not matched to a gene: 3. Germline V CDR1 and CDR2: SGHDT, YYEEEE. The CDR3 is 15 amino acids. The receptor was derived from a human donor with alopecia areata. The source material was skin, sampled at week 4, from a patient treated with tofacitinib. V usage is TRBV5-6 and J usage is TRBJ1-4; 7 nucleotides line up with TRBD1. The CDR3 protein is CASSLVGQLNEKLFF. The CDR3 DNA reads TGTGCCAGCAGCTTGGTGGGACAGCTTAATGAAAAACTGTTTTTT.